The rows below give T cell receptor beta chains drawn from one sample of a study of beta chain features in type 1 diabetes. Measured with immunoSEQ multiplex PCR; TCRdb has only the in-frame clones, and not every one. Of approximately 400,000 clones in the sample, roughly 15% were seen once. Sequences were obtained from naive CD4+ T cells from blood. All receptors come from a woman under 30 in good health. Both conserved end residues are part of each CDR3. A D gene is named only where the DNA matches it firmly. Size is omitted from some rows. Given values are once, few, many or a class for expanded clones.

cdr3_aa,cdr3_nt,d_call,cdr3_length,v_call,j_call,clone_size
CASSVGSGDYNEQFF,TGTGCCAGCAGCGTAGGTAGCGGAGACTACAATGAGCAGTTCTTC,-,15,TRBV9,TRBJ2-1,-
CTQPRREQETQYF,TGCACTCAGCCACGGCGGGAACAAGAGACCCAGTACTTC,-,13,TRBV1,TRBJ2-5,few
CASSRREGTDTQYF,TGTGCCAGCTCACGGCGGGAGGGCACAGATACGCAGTATTTT,TRBD2,14,TRBV18,TRBJ2-3,-
CATSRGARGGETQYF,TGTGCCACCAGCAGGGGCGCCAGGGGCGGAGAGACCCAGTACTTC,-,15,TRBV15,TRBJ2-5,-
CASSLARAVFNEKLFF,TGTGCCAGCAGCTTAGCGCGGGCAGTATTTAATGAAAAACTGTTTTTT,-,16,TRBV7-9,TRBJ1-4,few
CSAYTSGRGRQETQYF,TGCAGCGCCTATACTAGCGGGAGGGGACGACAAGAGACCCAGTACTTC,TRBD2,16,TRBV29-1,TRBJ2-5,few
CASSLSAGYYGYTF,TGCGCCAGCAGCTTAAGCGCGGGGTACTATGGCTACACCTTC,-,14,TRBV5-1,TRBJ1-2,few
CASSAIAGAVYTQYF,TGTGCCAGCAGTGCTATAGCGGGAGCGGTATATACGCAGTATTTT,TRBD2,15,TRBV6-1,TRBJ2-3,few
CASSLYAGSNTGELFF,TGCGCCAGCAGCTTGTATGCGGGGTCGAACACCGGGGAGCTGTTTTTT,-,16,TRBV5-1,TRBJ2-2,few
CASNNLFPPGNTEAFF,TGTGCCAGCAATAACCTTTTCCCACCAGGGAACACTGAAGCTTTCTTT,-,16,TRBV27,TRBJ1-1,-
CASSEGAPGELFF,TGTGCCAGCAGTGAGGGGGCGCCCGGGGAGCTGTTTTTT,-,13,TRBV6-4,TRBJ2-2,few
CASSFREGNTEAFF,TGCGCCAGCAGCTTCAGGGAAGGGAACACTGAAGCTTTCTTT,-,14,TRBV5-1,TRBJ1-1,-
CAWISGRVNLYNEQFF,TGTGCCTGGATCAGCGGGAGGGTAAACCTGTACAATGAGCAGTTCTTC,TRBD2,16,TRBV30,TRBJ2-1,few
CASSLVPSGPRREQYF,TGTGCCAGCAGCTTGGTTCCTAGCGGGCCTCGTCGCGAGCAGTACTTC,TRBD2,16,TRBV5-4,TRBJ2-7,-
CASSYDRANQPQHF,TGTGCCAGCAGTTACGACAGGGCTAATCAGCCCCAGCATTTT,TRBD1,14,TRBV6-6,TRBJ1-5,-
CASSQAIGRPEAFF,TGCGCCAGCAGCCAGGCCATTGGGAGGCCTGAAGCTTTCTTT,-,14,TRBV4-1,TRBJ1-1,-
CASSLRGLETQYF,TGTGCCAGCAGCTTGAGGGGTCTGGAGACCCAGTACTTC,-,13,TRBV5-4,TRBJ2-5,few
CAWRLAPGEPQHF,TGTGCCTGGAGACTTGCACCAGGTGAGCCCCAGCATTTT,-,13,TRBV30,TRBJ1-5,few
CASSLVALAGGYNEQFF,TGTGCCAGCAGCTTAGTGGCGCTAGCGGGAGGTTACAATGAGCAGTTCTTC,TRBD2,17,TRBV7-8,TRBJ2-1,few
CASRPMAGGSYEQYF,TGTGCCAGCAGACCGATGGCGGGAGGATCCTACGAGCAGTACTTC,TRBD2,15,TRBV4-2,TRBJ2-7,few
CASSLGTGTRVETQYF,TGTGCCAGCAGCTTAGGGACCGGGACTAGAGTTGAGACCCAGTACTTC,TRBD2,16,TRBV11-3,TRBJ2-5,few
CASSTPGLARDEQFF,TGTGCCAGTAGTACTCCGGGACTAGCCAGGGATGAGCAGTTCTTC,TRBD2,15,TRBV19,TRBJ2-1,-
CASSLQLLRHDMSYEQYF,TGCGCCAGCAGCTTGCAACTCCTCAGACACGATATGTCCTACGAGCAGTACTTC,-,18,TRBV5-1,TRBJ2-7,-
CSVALLAGARNEQFF,TGCAGCGTTGCCCTACTAGCGGGAGCGCGAAATGAGCAGTTCTTC,TRBD2,15,TRBV29-1,TRBJ2-1,-
CASSLNRATNEKLFF,TGTGCCAGCTCACTGAACAGGGCAACTAATGAAAAACTGTTTTTT,-,15,TRBV18,TRBJ1-4,-
CAWSPDSLNQPQHF,TGTGCCTGGAGCCCGGACAGCCTCAATCAGCCCCAGCATTTT,-,14,TRBV30,TRBJ1-5,-
CASSLIQGAGETQYF,TGTGCCAGCAGCTTAATTCAGGGGGCGGGGGAGACCCAGTACTTC,TRBD1,15,TRBV5-5,TRBJ2-5,-
CASSSQPQGGGANVLTF,TGTGCCAGCAGCTCGCAGCCCCAGGGTGGAGGGGCCAACGTCCTGACTTTC,-,17,TRBV7-3,TRBJ2-6,-